Given below is one T cell receptor (beta chain) in context. The data derive from a study of blood T cell repertoires in COVID-19. Overall study context: Sample material is recorded as cDNA or gDNA derived from T cells, B-cell-depleted T cells, or PBMCs.

The data were produced by immunoSEQ multiplex PCR, yet TCRdb's version contains in-frame clones alone and is incomplete. The data show about 250,000 clones, over 70% seen once. Germline values: CDR1 LGHDT, CDR2 YNNKEL (reference sequence). The V end was cut by 3 bases, the J end by 4 bases, with 9 bases between. The CDR3 loop spans 13 amino acids. This sequence originates from an elderly man with acute or convalescent COVID-19. Sequences were obtained from peripheral blood. The chain is built from TRBV3-1 (or the pseudogene TRBV3-2) and TRBJ1-1; TRBD1 might be the D (5 bases). The CDR3 region is CASSQAGPTEAFF. In DNA, the CDR3 is TGTGCCAGCAGCCAGGCAGGGCCCACTGAAGCTTTCTTT.